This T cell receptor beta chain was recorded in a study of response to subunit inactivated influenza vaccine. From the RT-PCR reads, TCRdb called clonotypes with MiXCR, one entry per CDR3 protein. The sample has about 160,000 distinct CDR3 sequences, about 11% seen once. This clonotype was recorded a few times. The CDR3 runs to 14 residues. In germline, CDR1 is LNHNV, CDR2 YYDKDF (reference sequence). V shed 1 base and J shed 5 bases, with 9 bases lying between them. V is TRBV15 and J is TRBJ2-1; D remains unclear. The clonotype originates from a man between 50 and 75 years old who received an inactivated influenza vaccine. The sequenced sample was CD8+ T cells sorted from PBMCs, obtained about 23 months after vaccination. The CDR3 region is CATSRVDAHNEQFF. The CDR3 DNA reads TGTGCCACCAGCAGAGTGGACGCGCACAATGAGCAGTTCTTC. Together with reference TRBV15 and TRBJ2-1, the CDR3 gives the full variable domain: DAMVIQNPRYQVTQFGKPVTLSCSQTLNHNVMYWYQQKSSQAPKLLFHYYDKDFNNEADTPDNFQSRRPNTSFCFLDIRSPGLGDTAMYLCATSRVDAHNEQFFGPGTRLTVL.